This record looks at one TCR beta chain sequence and its context. The sample comes from a study of human T cells and chemical hapten exposure. The V end was cut by 3 bases, the J end by 9 bases, with 15 bases between. The CDR3 length is 14 residues. Germline values: CDR1 LGHNA, CDR2 YNFKEQ. Time point reported: pre-sensitization, week 0. Regarding treatment: therapeutic diphenylcyclopropenone sensitization with weekly scalp DPC. TCRdb re-derived calls from the RACE reads in MiXCR, one entry per CDR3 protein. The data hold 280,000 or so distinct CDR3 sequences, with around 7.7% observed a single time. The chain employs TRBV4-2 and TRBJ1-5; no clear D. The sequencing used whole blood, collected in connection with sensitization to the hapten diphenylcyclopropenone (DPC). The clonotype originates from a man younger than 35 with alopecia areata. Some clones in this sample may be carry-over from other donors' samples. The CDR3 bases are TGTGCCAGCAGCCACGATAGGGCGGAGTGGCCCCAGCATTTT. It is translated as CASSHDRAEWPQHF.